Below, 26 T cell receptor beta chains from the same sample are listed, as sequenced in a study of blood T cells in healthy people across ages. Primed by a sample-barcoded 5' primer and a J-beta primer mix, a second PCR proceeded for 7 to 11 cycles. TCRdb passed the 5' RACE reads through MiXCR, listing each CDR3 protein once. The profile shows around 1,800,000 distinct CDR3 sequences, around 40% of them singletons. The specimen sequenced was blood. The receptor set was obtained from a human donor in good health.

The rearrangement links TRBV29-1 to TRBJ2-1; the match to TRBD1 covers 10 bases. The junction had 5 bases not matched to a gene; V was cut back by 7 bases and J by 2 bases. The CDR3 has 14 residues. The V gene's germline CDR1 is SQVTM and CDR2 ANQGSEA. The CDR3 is CSARDRGTYNEQFF. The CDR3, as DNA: TGCAGCGCAAGGGACAGGGGAACCTACAATGAGCAGTTCTTC.

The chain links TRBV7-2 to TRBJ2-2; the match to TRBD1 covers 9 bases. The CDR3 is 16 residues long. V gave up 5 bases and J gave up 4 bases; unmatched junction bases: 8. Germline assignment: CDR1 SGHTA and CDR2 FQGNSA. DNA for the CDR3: TGTGCCAGCAGCCGACGGACAGGGGAGGGCACCGGGGAGCTGTTTTTT. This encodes CASSRRTGEGTGELFF.

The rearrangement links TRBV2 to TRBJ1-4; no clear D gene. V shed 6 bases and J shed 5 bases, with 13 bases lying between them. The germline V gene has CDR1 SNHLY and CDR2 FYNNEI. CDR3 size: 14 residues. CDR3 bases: TGTGCCAGCAGACCCGGACGGCTCAATGAAAAACTGTTTTTT. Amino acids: CASRPGRLNEKLFF.

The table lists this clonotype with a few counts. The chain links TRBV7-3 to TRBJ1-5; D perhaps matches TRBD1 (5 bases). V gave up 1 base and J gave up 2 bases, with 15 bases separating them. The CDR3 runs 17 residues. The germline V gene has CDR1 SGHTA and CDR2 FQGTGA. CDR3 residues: CASSLIRLGVGNQPQHF. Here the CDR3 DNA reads TGTGCCAGCAGCTTAATACGTTTAGGGGTTGGCAATCAGCCCCAGCATTTT.

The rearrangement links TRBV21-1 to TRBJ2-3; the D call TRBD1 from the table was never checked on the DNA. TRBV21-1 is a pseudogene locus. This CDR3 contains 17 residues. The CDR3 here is CASGGLAGTKSTDTQYF. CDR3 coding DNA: TGTGCCAGCGGGGGACTCGCCGGGACAAAGAGCACAGATACGCAGTATTTT.

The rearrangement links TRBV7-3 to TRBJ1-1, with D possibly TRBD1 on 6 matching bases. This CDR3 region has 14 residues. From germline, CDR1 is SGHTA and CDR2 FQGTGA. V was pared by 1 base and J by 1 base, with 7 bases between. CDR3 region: CASSLKGGNTEAFF. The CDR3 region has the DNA TGTGCCAGCAGCTTAAAAGGGGGGAACACTGAAGCTTTCTTT.

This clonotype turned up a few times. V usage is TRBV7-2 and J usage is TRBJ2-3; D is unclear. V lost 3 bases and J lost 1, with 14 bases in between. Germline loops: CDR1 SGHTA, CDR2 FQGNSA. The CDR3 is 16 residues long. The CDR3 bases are TGTGCCAGCAGCTTGGGTCGGCCTAGACGCACAGATACGCAGTATTTT. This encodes CASSLGRPRRTDTQYF.

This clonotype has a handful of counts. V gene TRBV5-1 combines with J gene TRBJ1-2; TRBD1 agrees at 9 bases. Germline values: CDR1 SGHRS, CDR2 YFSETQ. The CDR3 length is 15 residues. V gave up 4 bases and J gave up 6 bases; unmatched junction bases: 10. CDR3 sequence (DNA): TGCGCCAGCAGCCCGGGGGACAGGGTGGCTGATGGCTACACCTTC. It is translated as CASSPGDRVADGYTF.

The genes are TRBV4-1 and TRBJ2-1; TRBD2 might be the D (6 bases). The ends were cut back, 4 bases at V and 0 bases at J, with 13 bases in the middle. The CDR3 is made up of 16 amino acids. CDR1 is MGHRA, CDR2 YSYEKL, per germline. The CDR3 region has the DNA TGCGCCAGCAGCCCCCGCTTCGGGAGCTCCTACAATGAGCAGTTCTTC. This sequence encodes CASSPRFGSSYNEQFF.

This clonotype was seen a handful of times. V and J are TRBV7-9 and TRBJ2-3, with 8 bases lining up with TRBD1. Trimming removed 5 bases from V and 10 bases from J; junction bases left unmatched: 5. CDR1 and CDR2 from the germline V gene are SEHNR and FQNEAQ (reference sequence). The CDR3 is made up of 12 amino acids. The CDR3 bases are TGTGCCAGCAGCCACGGACAGGGTTCGCAGTATTTT. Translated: CASSHGQGSQYF.

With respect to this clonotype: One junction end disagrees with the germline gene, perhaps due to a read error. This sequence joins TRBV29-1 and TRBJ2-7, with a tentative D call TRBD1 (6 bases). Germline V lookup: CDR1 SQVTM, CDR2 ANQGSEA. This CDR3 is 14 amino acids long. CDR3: CSVLVLADSYEQDF. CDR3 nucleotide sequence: TGCAGCGTTCTAGTCCTCGCGGACAGCTACGAGCAGGACTTC.

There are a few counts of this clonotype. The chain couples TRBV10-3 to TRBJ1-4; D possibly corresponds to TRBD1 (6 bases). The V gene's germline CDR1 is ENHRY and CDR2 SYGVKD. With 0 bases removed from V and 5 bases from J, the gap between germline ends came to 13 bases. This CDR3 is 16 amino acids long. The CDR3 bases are TGTGCCATCAGTGAGTCTCCGACAGGACAAAATGAAAAACTGTTTTTT. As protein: CAISESPTGQNEKLFF.

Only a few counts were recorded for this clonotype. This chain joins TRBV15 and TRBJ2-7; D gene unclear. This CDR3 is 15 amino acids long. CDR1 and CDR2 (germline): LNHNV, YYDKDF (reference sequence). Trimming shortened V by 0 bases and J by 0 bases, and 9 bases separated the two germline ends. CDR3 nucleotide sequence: TGTGCCACCAGCAGAGATTATACAGACTCCTACGAGCAGTACTTC. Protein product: CATSRDYTDSYEQYF.

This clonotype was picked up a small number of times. In nucleotides, the CDR3 is TGTGCCAGCAGCCAAGGCGAAGGGGGGTATGAGCAGTTCTTC. Residues: CASSQGEGGYEQFF. The V and J genes are TRBV3-1 and TRBJ2-1; possibly TRBD1 or TRBD2 for D (6 bases each). CDR3 length: 14 amino acids. The V gene lost 1 base and the J gene lost 8 bases, with 12 bases spanning the gap. The V gene's germline CDR1 is LGHDT and CDR2 YNNKEL (reference sequence).

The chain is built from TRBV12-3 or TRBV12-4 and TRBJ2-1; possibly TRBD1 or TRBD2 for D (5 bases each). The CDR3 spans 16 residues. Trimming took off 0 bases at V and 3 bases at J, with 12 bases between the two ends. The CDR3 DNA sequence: TGTGCCAGCAGTTTAGCGCTCGGGGCGTACTACAATGAGCAGTTCTTC. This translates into CASSLALGAYYNEQFF.

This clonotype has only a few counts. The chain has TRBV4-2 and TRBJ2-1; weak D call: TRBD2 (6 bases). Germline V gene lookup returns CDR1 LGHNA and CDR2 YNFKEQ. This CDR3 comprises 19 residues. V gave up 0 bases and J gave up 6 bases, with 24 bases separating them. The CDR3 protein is CASSQEIIGTLGGRNEQFF. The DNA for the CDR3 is TGTGCCAGCAGCCAAGAAATCATCGGGACTCTCGGGGGTCGCAATGAGCAGTTCTTC.

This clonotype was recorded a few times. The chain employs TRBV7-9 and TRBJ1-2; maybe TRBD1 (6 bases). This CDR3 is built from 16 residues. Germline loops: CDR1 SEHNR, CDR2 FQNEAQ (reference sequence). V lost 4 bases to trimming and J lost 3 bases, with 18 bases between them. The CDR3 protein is CASSSLTGTIHYGYTF. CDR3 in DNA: TGTGCCAGCAGCTCCCTAACAGGGACAATCCACTATGGCTACACCTTC.

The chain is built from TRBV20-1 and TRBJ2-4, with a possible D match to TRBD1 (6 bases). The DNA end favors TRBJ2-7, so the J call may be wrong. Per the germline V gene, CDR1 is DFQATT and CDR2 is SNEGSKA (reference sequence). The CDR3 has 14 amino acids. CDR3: CSAQDRNPPYEQYF. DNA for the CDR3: TGCAGTGCCCAAGACAGGAACCCCCCCTACGAGCAGTACTTC.

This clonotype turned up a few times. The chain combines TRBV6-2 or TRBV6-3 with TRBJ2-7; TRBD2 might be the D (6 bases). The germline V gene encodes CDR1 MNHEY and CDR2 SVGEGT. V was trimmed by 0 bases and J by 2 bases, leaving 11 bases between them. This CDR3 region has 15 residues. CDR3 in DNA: TGTGCCAGCAGTTACTCTAGCGGTCGCACCTACGAGCAGTACTTC. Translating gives CASSYSSGRTYEQYF.

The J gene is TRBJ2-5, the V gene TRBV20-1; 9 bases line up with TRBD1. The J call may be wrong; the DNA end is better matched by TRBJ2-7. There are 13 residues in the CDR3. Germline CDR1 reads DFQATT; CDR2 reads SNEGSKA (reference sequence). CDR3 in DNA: TGCAGTGCTCTGGGACAGGGAAGTCACGAGCAGTACTTC. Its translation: CSALGQGSHEQYF.

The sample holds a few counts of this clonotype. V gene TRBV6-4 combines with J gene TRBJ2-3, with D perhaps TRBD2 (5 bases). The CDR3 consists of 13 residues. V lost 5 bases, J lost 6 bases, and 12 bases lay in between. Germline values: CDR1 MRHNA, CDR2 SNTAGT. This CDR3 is CASSFERGDTQYF. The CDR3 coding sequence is TGTGCCAGCAGTTTCGAGCGAGGGGATACGCAGTATTTT.

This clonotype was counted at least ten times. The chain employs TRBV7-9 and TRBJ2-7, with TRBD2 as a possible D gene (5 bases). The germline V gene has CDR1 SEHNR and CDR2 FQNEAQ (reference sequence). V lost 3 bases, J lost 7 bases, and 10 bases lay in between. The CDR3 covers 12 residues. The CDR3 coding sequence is TGTGCCAGCAGCTTCGGGTCGGGGGAGCAGTACTTC. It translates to CASSFGSGEQYF.

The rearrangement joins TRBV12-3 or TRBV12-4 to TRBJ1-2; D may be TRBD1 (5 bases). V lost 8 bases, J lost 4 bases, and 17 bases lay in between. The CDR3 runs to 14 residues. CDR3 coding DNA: TGTGCCAGCCTCCCTTGGGGGGAAGGCTATGGCTACACCTTC. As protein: CASLPWGEGYGYTF.

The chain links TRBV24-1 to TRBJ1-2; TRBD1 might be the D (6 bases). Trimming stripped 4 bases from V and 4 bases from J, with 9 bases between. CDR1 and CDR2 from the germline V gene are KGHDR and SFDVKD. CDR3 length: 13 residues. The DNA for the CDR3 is TGTGCCACCAGTGACCACAGGGTCTATGGCTACACCTTC. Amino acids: CATSDHRVYGYTF.

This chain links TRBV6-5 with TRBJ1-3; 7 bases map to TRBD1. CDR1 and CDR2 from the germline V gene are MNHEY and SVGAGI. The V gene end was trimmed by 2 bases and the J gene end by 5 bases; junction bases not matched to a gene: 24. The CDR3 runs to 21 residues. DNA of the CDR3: TGTGCCAGCAGTTACCCGGGAGGCAGGGGGGAATCTAACCCGAAAAGAAACACCATATATTTT. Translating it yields CASSYPGGRGESNPKRNTIYF.

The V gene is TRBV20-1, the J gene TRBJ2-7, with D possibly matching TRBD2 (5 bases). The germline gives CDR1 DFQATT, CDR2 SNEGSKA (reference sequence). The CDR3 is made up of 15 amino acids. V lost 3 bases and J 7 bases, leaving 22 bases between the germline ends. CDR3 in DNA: TGCAGTGCTAGCCCGAGCCAGCGGCCCCTGCAGGAGCAGTACTTC. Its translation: CSASPSQRPLQEQYF.